This T cell receptor beta chain stems from a study of T-cell memory formation after mild COVID-19. Whole-study results and caveats: Among CD4+ contracting clones, most were CM and EM, and CD8+ ones EMRA.

This clonotype has just a few counts. Its specificity is not known. TCRdb processed the 5' RACE reads anew with MiXCR; each CDR3 protein has one entry. The table lists a few hundred thousand distinct CDR3 sequences, around 25% of them singletons. J was trimmed by 0 bases and V by 3 bases; bases with no gene match: 15. There are 19 residues in the CDR3. Germline V lookup: CDR1 SGHVS, CDR2 FNYEAQ. The rearrangement joins TRBV7-6 to TRBJ1-1; the match to TRBD1 covers 8 bases. The specimen sequenced was PBMCs or a T cell subset sorted from them (not recorded which). This receptor was identified in an adult woman who had mild COVID-19 (a few samples of this study predate the infection). Cell type and time point are not known. Written as DNA, the CDR3 is TGTGCCAGCAGCTTTGCGACCACCGGGACAGGCAAAATGAACACTGAAGCTTTCTTT. Translation gives CASSFATTGTGKMNTEAFF.